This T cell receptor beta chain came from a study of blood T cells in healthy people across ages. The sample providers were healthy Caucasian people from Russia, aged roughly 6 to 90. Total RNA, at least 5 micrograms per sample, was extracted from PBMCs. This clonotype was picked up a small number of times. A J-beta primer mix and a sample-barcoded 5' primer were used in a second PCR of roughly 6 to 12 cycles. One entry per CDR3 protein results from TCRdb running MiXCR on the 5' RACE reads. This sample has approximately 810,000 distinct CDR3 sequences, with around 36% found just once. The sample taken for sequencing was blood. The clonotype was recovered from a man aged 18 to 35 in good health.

CDR3 sequence reads: CASSPRDPLGEKLFF. The CDR3 bases are TGTGCCAGCAGTCCTCGGGACCCCTTAGGAGAAAAACTGTTTTTT. The chain employs TRBV12-3 or TRBV12-4 and TRBJ1-4, with D possibly being TRBD1 (5 bases). Trimming took off 5 bases at V and 8 bases at J, with 18 bases between the two ends. This CDR3 is 15 amino acids long.